One sample yielded the 11 T cell receptor beta chains listed below, sequenced in a study of T cell repertoires in cytomegalovirus infection. These receptors have no identified antigens. In TCRdb, the reads were re-called with MiXCR into one record per CDR3 protein. The table records approximately 110,000 distinct CDR3 sequences, approximately 45% of them present only once. The sequences come from CD8+ T cells from cultured PBMCs, collected from culture after CMV antigen stimulation. The receptors were gathered from a human donor in good health (CMV status not recorded). Some clones in this sample may be carry-over from other donors' samples.

The V and J genes are TRBV5-1 and TRBJ2-3, with 8 nucleotides matching TRBD2. The germline gives CDR1 SGHRS, CDR2 YFSETQ. The ends lost 0 bases at V and 2 bases at J; junction bases unmatched: 11. The CDR3 extends over 18 amino acids. As DNA, the CDR3 is TGCGCCAGCAGCTTGGGTACTAGCGGAGCTTACCCCACAGATACGCAGTATTTT. Its translation: CASSLGTSGAYPTDTQYF.

V gene TRBV4-1 combines with J gene TRBJ2-1; 8 bases agree with TRBD2. Germline loops: CDR1 MGHRA, CDR2 YSYEKL. CDR3 length: 16 residues. V dropped 2 bases and J dropped 8; count of bases not matched to a gene: 11. The CDR3 region has the DNA TGCGCCAGCAGCCAAAGGGGAGGGACTAGTCAGCATGAGCAGTTCTTC. Encoded protein: CASSQRGGTSQHEQFF.

The V gene is TRBV4-1, the J gene TRBJ1-5; TRBD1 is a possible D gene (5 bases). Per the germline V gene, CDR1 is MGHRA and CDR2 is YSYEKL. V gave up 1 base and J gave up 6 bases, with 10 bases separating them. The CDR3 runs 14 residues. CDR3 DNA sequence: TGCGCCAGCAGCCAAGTCAGGGAAGGTCAGCCCCAGCATTTT. It translates to CASSQVREGQPQHF.

The sample holds many counts of this clonotype. This chain links TRBV2 with TRBJ2-3, with 12 bases aligning to TRBD2. J gave up 5 bases and V 6 bases, and 3 bases lay outside the gene matches. The CDR3 loop spans 14 amino acids. CDR1 is SNHLY, CDR2 FYNNEI, per germline. CDR3 amino acids: CASSRTSGVDTQYF. In DNA form, the CDR3 reads TGTGCCAGCAGCCGGACTAGCGGGGTAGATACGCAGTATTTT. Together with reference TRBV2 and TRBJ2-3, the CDR3 gives the full variable domain: EPEVTQTPSHQVTQMGQEVILRCVPISNHLYFYWYRQILGQKVEFLVSFYNNEISEKSEIFDDQFSVERPDGSNFTLKIRSTKLEDSAMYFCASSRTSGVDTQYFGPGTRLTVL.

This clonotype was detected only a few times. This sequence joins TRBV7-6 and TRBJ2-3; D is tentatively TRBD1 or TRBD2 (6 bases each). Trimming left V 2 bases short and J 5 bases short, with 14 bases between. This CDR3 comprises 15 residues. Germline V gene data show CDR1 as SGHVS and CDR2 as FNYEAQ. The chain's CDR3 is CASSLQGGPGDTQYF. The CDR3 DNA is TGTGCCAGCAGCTTACAAGGGGGGCCGGGAGATACGCAGTATTTT.

V gene TRBV18 combines with J gene TRBJ1-3; D unclear. V was shortened by 2 bases and J by 0 bases, with 11 bases between the two germline ends. Germline values: CDR1 KGHSH, CDR2 LQKENI. The CDR3 covers 16 residues. The CDR3 here is CASSPIRLSSGNTIYF. Written as DNA, the CDR3 is TGTGCCAGCTCACCAATTCGGCTGAGCTCTGGAAACACCATATATTTT.

J is TRBJ2-2 and V is TRBV12-3 or TRBV12-4; D unclear. This CDR3 has 16 residues. V lost 3 bases to trimming and J lost 1 base, with 12 bases between them. The CDR3 nucleotides read TGTGCCAGCAGTTTGTGGCAGGCAAGGAACACCGGGGAGCTGTTTTTT. Its protein is CASSLWQARNTGELFF.

This clonotype was counted between two and nine times. This chain links TRBV12-3 or TRBV12-4 with TRBJ2-7; D call uncertain. V was clipped by 6 bases and J by 2 bases, with 11 bases between them. The CDR3 sequence is 13 residues long. CDR3 in DNA: TGTGCCAGCAGCTACCCCCCGACCTACGAGCAGTACTTC. Its translation: CASSYPPTYEQYF.

The CDR3 DNA is TGTGCCAGCAGTTACTCGGAAATGTCCGAGCAGTACTTC. Amino acids: CASSYSEMSEQYF. The chain links TRBV6-1 to TRBJ2-7; D call uncertain. The length of the CDR3 is 13 residues. The germline V gene has CDR1 MNHNS and CDR2 SASEGT. V was clipped by 5 bases and J by 6 bases, with 14 bases between them.

This chain uses TRBV7-6 with TRBJ2-2; D is possibly TRBD1 or TRBD2 (5 bases each). Germline-derived CDR1 and CDR2 are SGHVS and FNYEAQ. Trimming took 3 bases from V and 3 from J, leaving 11 bases between them. This CDR3 region has 15 residues. CDR3 sequence reads: CASSLGTFDTGELFF. Written as DNA, the CDR3 is TGTGCCAGCAGCTTGGGGACGTTTGACACCGGGGAGCTGTTTTTT. The full variable domain, rest sourced from reference TRBV7-6 and TRBJ2-2, is GAGVSQSPRYKVTKRGQDVALRCDPISGHVSLYWYRQALGQGPEFLTYFNYEAQQDKSGLPNDRFSAERPEGSISTLTIQRTEQRDSAMYRCASSLGTFDTGELFFGEGSRLTVL.

This clonotype was picked up a small number of times. This chain uses TRBV6-2 or TRBV6-3 with TRBJ2-1; TRBD2 is a possible D gene (6 bases). V dropped 5 bases and J dropped 9 bases, with 11 bases sitting between them. Germline CDR1 MNHEY, CDR2 SVGEGT. The CDR3 sequence is 12 residues long. CDR3 protein: CASSPGGSEQFF. The CDR3 nucleotides are TGTGCCAGCAGTCCAGGAGGGAGTGAGCAGTTCTTC.